The TCR beta chain under discussion was sequenced for a study of siplizumab effects on memory and regulatory T cells. Clones were sequenced by immunoSEQ multiplex PCR, and TCRdb holds only the in-frame ones, with some missing. The sample lists some 63,000 clones, around 96% occurring once. V was pared by 4 bases and J by 7 bases, with 9 bases of the junction left unmatched. Germline lookup yields CDR1 MDHEN and CDR2 SYDVKM. The CDR3 is 16 residues long. The rearrangement links TRBV28 to TRBJ2-1; TRBD2 matches at 11 bases. The sequence derives from a human donor in good health. The sequenced material came from naive CD8+ T cells sorted from blood. The CDR3 bases are TGTGCCAGCAGTTCGATACTAGCGGGGGCCACTAATGAGCAGTTCTTC. It codes for CASSSILAGATNEQFF.